The T cell receptor beta chain under discussion was sequenced for a study of blood T cell repertoires in COVID-19. On the study more broadly: Samples came from the United States, Italy and Spain, spanning acute and convalescent COVID-19.

Method: immunoSEQ multiplex PCR; TCRdb's copy keeps in-frame clones and lacks some. This table has nearly 95,000 clones, approximately 79% appearing once. CDR1 and CDR2 from the germline V gene are LGHNA and YNFKEQ. The length of the CDR3 is 17 residues. After removal of 0 bases from V and 7 bases from J, the junction contained 11 bases not matched to a gene. This clonotype was obtained from a man aged 70-80 years with COVID-19, enrolled during active disease. The rearrangement joins TRBV4-2 to TRBJ1-1; 10 positions match TRBD1. Sequenced material: peripheral blood. CDR3 residues: CASSQDRDRGHYGEAFF. The CDR3, as DNA: TGTGCCAGCAGCCAAGATAGGGACAGGGGTCATTACGGTGAAGCTTTCTTT.